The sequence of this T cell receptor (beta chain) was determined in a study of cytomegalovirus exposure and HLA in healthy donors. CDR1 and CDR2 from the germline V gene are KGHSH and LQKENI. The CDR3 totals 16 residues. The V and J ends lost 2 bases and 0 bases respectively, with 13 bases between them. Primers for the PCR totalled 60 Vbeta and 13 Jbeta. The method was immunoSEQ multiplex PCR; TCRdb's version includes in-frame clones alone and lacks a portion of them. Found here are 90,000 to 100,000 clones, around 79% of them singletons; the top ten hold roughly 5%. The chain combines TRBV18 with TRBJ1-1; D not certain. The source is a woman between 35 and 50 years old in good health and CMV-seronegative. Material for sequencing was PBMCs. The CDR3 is CASSPSIGAVNTEAFF. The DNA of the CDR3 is TGTGCCAGCTCACCATCGATCGGAGCAGTGAACACTGAAGCTTTCTTT.